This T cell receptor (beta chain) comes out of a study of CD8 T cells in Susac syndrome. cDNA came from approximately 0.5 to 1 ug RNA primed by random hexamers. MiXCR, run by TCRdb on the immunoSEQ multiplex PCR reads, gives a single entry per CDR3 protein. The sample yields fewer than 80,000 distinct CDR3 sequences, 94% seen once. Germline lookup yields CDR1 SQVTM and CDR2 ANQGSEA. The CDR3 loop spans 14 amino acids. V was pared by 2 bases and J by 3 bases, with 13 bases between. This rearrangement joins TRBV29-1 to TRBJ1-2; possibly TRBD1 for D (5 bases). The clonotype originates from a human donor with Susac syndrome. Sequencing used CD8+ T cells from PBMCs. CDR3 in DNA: TGCAGCGTTGAAAACGGGGGAATGGACTATGGCTACACCTTC. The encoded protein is CSVENGGMDYGYTF.